This T cell receptor beta chain was documented in a study of early T cells in non-severe SARS-CoV-2 infection. Study-level results: VDJdb-based annotation leaned toward anti-spike CD8 responses and missed private and CD4 specificities.

About this clonotype: Antigen: not known.

Unique molecular identifiers tagged individual cDNA molecules. A single record per CDR3 protein comes from TCRdb applying MiXCR to the 5' RACE reads. Altogether tens of thousands of distinct CDR3 sequences are present, approximately 15% being singletons, with the ten largest covering approximately 0.62%. The sequencing input was whole blood. This TCR derives from an adult who was a healthcare worker with PCR-confirmed SARS-CoV-2 infection or an uninfected control (not recorded which).

CDR3 sequence (DNA): TGTGCCAGCAGCTGGAAGACAGGGATTATGAACACCGGGGAGCTGTTTTTT. Encoded protein: CASSWKTGIMNTGELFF. This rearrangement joins TRBV11-2 to TRBJ2-2, with 7 bases fitting TRBD1. The CDR3 consists of 17 residues. CDR1 SGHAT and CDR2 FQNNGV come from the germline V gene. V lost 4 bases and J lost 1; bases outside the gene matches: 9.